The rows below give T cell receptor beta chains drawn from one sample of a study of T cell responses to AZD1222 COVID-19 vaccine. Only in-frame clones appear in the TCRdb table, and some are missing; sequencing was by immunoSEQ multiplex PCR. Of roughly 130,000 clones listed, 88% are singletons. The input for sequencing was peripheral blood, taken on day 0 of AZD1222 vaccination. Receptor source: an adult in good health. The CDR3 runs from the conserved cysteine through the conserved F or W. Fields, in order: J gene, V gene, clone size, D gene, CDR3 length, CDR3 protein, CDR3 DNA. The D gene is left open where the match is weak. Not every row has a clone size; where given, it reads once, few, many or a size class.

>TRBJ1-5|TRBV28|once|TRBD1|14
CASSLGQGHQPQHF
TGTGCCAGCAGTCTAGGACAGGGGCATCAGCCCCAGCATTTT
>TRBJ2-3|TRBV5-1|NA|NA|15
CASSLGGIKTDTQYF
TGCGCCAGCAGCTTGGGGGGTATTAAGACAGATACGCAGTATTTT
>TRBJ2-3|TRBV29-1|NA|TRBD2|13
CSVVRAGVSTQYF
TGCAGCGTTGTCAGAGCGGGAGTGTCTACGCAGTATTTT
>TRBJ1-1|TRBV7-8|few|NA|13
CASSLRGATEAFF
TGTGCCAGCAGCTTAAGGGGGGCTACTGAAGCTTTCTTT
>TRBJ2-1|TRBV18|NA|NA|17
CASSPESLGGSYNEQFF
TGTGCCAGCTCACCGGAATCTCTAGGGGGCTCCTACAATGAGCAGTTCTTC
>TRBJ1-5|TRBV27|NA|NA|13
CASSRQKNQPQHF
TGTGCCAGCAGTCGACAGAAAAATCAGCCCCAGCATTTT
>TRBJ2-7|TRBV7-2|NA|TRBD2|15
CASSFRGTTHYEQYF
TGTGCCAGCAGCTTTCGGGGGACTACCCACTACGAGCAGTACTTC
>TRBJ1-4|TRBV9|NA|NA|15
CASSVDKGLNEKLFF
TGTGCCAGCAGCGTAGATAAGGGCCTTAATGAAAAACTGTTTTTT
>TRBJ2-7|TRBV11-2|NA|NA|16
CASSLVLPGSSYEQYF
TGTGCCAGCAGCTTAGTCTTGCCAGGGAGCTCCTACGAGCAGTACTTC
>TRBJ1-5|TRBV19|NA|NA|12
CASTDRHLPQHF
TGTGCTAGTACCGATAGACATCTGCCCCAGCATTTT
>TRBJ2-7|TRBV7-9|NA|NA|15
CASSLATAAGYEQYF
TGTGCCAGCAGCTTAGCGACAGCAGCCGGATACGAGCAGTACTTC
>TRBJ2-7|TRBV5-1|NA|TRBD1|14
CASSLDGQGNEQYF
TGCGCCAGCAGCTTGGATGGACAGGGAAACGAGCAGTACTTC
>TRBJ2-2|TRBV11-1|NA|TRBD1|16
CASSASPGGSAGELFF
TGTGCCAGCAGCGCATCTCCAGGGGGCTCCGCCGGGGAGCTGTTTTTT
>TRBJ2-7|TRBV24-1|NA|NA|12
CATSEQGAEQYF
TGTGCCACCAGTGAACAGGGTGCCGAGCAGTACTTC
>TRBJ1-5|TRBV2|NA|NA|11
CASSDPQPQHF
TGTGCCAGCAGTGATCCCCAGCCCCAGCATTTT
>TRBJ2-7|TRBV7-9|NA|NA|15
CASSGLGTPIYVQYF
TGTGCCAGCAGCGGGTTGGGGACACCCATTTACGTCCAGTACTTC
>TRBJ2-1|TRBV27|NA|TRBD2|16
CASSLKGTKHYNEQFF
TGTGCCAGCAGTTTAAAGGGGACTAAGCACTACAATGAGCAGTTCTTC
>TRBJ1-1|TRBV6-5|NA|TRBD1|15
CASSRDRGWNTEAFF
TGTGCCAGCAGCCGGGACAGGGGATGGAACACTGAAGCTTTCTTT
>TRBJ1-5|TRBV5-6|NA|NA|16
CASSTREKYSNQPQHF
TGTGCCAGCAGCACCCGGGAGAAGTATAGCAATCAGCCCCAGCATTTT
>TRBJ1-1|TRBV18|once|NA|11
CASSQGEGAFF
TGTGCCAGCTCACAGGGGGAAGGGGCTTTCTTT
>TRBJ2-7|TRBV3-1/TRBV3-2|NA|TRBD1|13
CASSLQGLYEQYF
TGTGCCAGCAGCCTACAGGGGTTATACGAGCAGTACTTC
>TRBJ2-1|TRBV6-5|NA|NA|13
CASRLGGPSEQFF
TGTGCCAGCAGACTCGGGGGGCCCAGTGAGCAGTTCTTC
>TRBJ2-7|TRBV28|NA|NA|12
CASTPGGYEQYF
TGTGCCAGCACCCCGGGCGGGTACGAGCAGTACTTC
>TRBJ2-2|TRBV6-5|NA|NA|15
CASSYDIGNTGELFF
TGTGCCAGCAGTTACGATATCGGGAACACCGGGGAGCTGTTTTTT
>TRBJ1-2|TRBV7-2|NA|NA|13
CASSLAAGFGYTF
TGTGCCAGCAGCTTAGCGGCAGGTTTCGGCTACACCTTC
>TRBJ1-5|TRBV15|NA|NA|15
CATAEDNYSNQPQHF
TGTGCCACGGCGGAGGACAACTATAGCAATCAGCCCCAGCATTTT
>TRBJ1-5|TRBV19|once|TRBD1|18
CASSTPNPGQDSNQPQHF
TGTGCCAGTAGTACACCCAATCCGGGACAGGATAGCAATCAGCCCCAGCATTTT
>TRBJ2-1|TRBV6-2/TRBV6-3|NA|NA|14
CASSYWQGYNEQFF
TGTGCCAGCAGTTACTGGCAGGGGTACAATGAGCAGTTCTTC
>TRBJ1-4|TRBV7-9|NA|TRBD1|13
CASSDRVYEKLFF
TGTGCCAGCAGCGACAGGGTATACGAAAAACTGTTTTTT
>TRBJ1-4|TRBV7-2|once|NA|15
CASSLAGGGVEKLFF
TGTGCCAGCAGCTTAGCCGGGGGGGGAGTTGAAAAACTGTTTTTT
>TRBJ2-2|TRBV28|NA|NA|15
CASSSYTRGTGELFF
TGTGCCAGCAGCTCCTACACTAGGGGTACCGGGGAGCTGTTTTTT
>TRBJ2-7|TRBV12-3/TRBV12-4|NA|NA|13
CASNLGGGYEQYF
TGTGCCAGCAACCTTGGCGGAGGGTACGAGCAGTACTTC
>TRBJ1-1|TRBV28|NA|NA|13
CACGWGGNTEAFF
TGTGCCTGCGGTTGGGGAGGGAACACTGAAGCTTTCTTT
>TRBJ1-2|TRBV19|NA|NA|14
CASSIGQINYGYTF
TGTGCCAGTAGTATAGGGCAGATTAACTATGGCTACACCTTC
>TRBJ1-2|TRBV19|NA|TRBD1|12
CASSKQGNGYTF
TGTGCCAGTAGTAAACAGGGGAATGGCTACACCTTC
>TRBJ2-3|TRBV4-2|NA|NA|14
CASSQESGRDTQYF
TGTGCCAGCAGCCAAGAATCGGGAAGGGATACGCAGTATTTT
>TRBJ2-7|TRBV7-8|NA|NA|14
CASSLGRTGYEQYF
TGTGCCAGCAGCTTAGGCCGCACCGGCTACGAGCAGTACTTC
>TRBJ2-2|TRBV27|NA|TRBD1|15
CASRPGQTNTGELFF
TGTGCCAGCAGACCGGGACAGACTAACACCGGGGAGCTGTTTTTT
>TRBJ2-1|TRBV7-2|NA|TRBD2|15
CASSLVAGPYNEQFF
TGTGCCAGCAGCTTAGTAGCGGGGCCCTACAATGAGCAGTTCTTC
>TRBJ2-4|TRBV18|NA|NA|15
CASSPADLAKNIQYF
TGTGCCAGCTCACCAGCAGACTTAGCCAAAAACATTCAGTACTTC
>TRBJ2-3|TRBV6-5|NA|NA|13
CASSDSYTDTQYF
TGTGCCAGCAGTGACTCGTACACAGATACGCAGTATTTT
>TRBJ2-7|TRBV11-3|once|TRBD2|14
CASSTGGGRYEQYF
TGTGCCAGCAGCACGGGCGGGGGTCGCTACGAGCAGTACTTC
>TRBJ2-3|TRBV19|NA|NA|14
CASSISVSTDTQYF
TGTGCCAGTAGTATAAGCGTCTCCACAGATACGCAGTATTTT
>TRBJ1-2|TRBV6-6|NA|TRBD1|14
CASSYAGAGGSYTF
TGTGCCAGCAGTTACGCTGGAGCAGGGGGCAGCTACACCTTC
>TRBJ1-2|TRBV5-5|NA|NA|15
CASSLGTTLGGGYTF
TGTGCCAGCAGCCTAGGGACAACCCTGGGAGGTGGCTACACCTTC
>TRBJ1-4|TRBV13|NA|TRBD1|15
CASSFDRDRNEKLFF
TGTGCCAGCAGCTTTGACAGGGATCGAAATGAAAAACTGTTTTTT
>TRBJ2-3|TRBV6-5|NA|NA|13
CASSRDPPDTQYF
TGTGCCAGCAGCAGGGACCCCCCAGATACGCAGTATTTT
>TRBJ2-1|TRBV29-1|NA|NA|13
CSVRISVSNEQFF
TGCAGCGTTAGAATTAGCGTATCCAATGAGCAGTTCTTC
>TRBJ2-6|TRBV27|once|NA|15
CASSQTISGANVLTF
TGTGCCAGCAGTCAGACGATCTCTGGGGCCAACGTCCTGACTTTC
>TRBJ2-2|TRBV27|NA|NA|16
CASLQAGALNTGELFF
TGTGCCAGCCTCCAAGCCGGGGCCTTAAACACCGGGGAGCTGTTTTTT
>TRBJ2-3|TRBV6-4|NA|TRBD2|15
CATRLAGGPTHTQYF
TGTGCCACCCGACTAGCGGGAGGCCCCACGCATACGCAGTATTTT
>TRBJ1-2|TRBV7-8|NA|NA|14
CASSHIQANYGYTF
TGTGCCAGCAGCCATATACAGGCTAACTATGGCTACACCTTC
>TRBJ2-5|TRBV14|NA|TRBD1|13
CASRQQGLETQYF
TGTGCCAGCAGACAACAGGGGTTGGAGACCCAGTACTTC
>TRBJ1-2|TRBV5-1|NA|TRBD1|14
CASSSGGAVYGYTF
TGCGCCAGCAGCTCAGGGGGCGCAGTCTATGGCTACACCTTC
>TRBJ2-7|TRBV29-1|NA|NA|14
CSVEVTGSYYEQYF
TGCAGCGTGGAGGTCACGGGAAGCTACTACGAGCAGTACTTC
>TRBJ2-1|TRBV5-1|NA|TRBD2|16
CASSLAPTSVFNEQFF
TGCGCCAGCAGCTTGGCCCCGACTAGCGTCTTCAATGAGCAGTTCTTC